The 8 T cell receptor beta chains below come from one sample, sequenced in a study of vaccination and CD4 T cells after COVID-19. Sequence data for DNA of cultured CD4+ T cells were generated by the Oncomine TCR Beta short-read assay. MiXCR, run by TCRdb on the PCR reads, gives a single entry per CDR3 protein. Among more than 12,000 distinct CDR3 sequences, about 35% were seen once, and the ten largest hold roughly 38%. The treatment is: approximately 10-day PBMC culture with coronavirus spike peptide pools or control peptides (ViraFEST assay). Antigens of these TCRs are unknown. The specimen sequenced was cultured CD4+ T cells from blood. The origin of the receptors is a human donor with COVID-19.

In DNA, the CDR3 is TGCAGTGCGGAGAAAGACAGCTCCTATAATTCACCCCTCCACTTT. This sequence encodes CSAEKDSSYNSPLHF. The genes are TRBV20-1 and TRBJ1-6; maybe TRBD1 (5 bases). The length of the CDR3 is 15 residues. V dropped 6 bases and J dropped 0 bases, with 12 bases sitting between them. The germline V gene encodes CDR1 DFQATT and CDR2 SNEGSKA (reference sequence).

The chain carries TRBV7-2 and TRBJ1-5; D gene uncertain. Per germline, CDR1 SGHTA and CDR2 FQGNSA. The V end lost 3 bases, the J end lost 4 bases, and 13 bases lay between the germline ends. This CDR3 has 15 amino acids. The CDR3 here is CASSFRRAENQPQHF. CDR3 nucleotides: TGTGCCAGCAGCTTTAGGCGGGCGGAGAATCAGCCCCAGCATTTT. The full variable domain, with the rest looked up from reference TRBV7-2 and TRBJ1-5, is GAGVSQSPSNKVTEKGKDVELRCDPISGHTALYWYRQSLGQGLEFLIYFQGNSAPDKSGLPSDRFSAERTGGSVSTLTIQRTQQEDSAVYLCASSFRRAENQPQHFGDGTRLSIL.

The V call is TRBV28, the J call TRBJ2-7, with D possibly TRBD2 on 6 matching bases. The ends were cut back, 6 bases at V and 4 bases at J, with 19 bases in the middle. The V gene's germline CDR1 is MDHEN and CDR2 SYDVKM. This CDR3 is built from 15 residues. CDR3 region: CASSPPGSKGYEQYF. CDR3 sequence (DNA): TGTGCCAGCAGCCCCCCCGGGAGTAAAGGTTACGAGCAGTACTTC.

The chain recombines TRBV5-4 with TRBJ1-1; D ambiguous. V lost 4 bases, J lost 3 bases, and 13 bases lay in between. Germline CDR1 reads SGHNT; CDR2 reads YYREEE (reference sequence). This CDR3 is 14 amino acids long. CDR3 coding DNA: TGTGCCAGCAGCCGGGGAAGGAGCGACACTGAAGCTTTCTTT. This gives the protein CASSRGRSDTEAFF.

V usage is TRBV7-9 and J usage is TRBJ2-2; tentative D call: TRBD2 (6 bases). CDR3 size: 15 residues. Trimming stripped 5 bases from V and 6 bases from J, with 16 bases between. Germline V gene sequence: CDR1 SEHNR, CDR2 FQNEAQ (reference sequence). The CDR3 reads CASSLFGGTAGELFF. CDR3 nucleotide sequence: TGTGCCAGCAGCCTGTTTGGAGGGACGGCCGGGGAGCTGTTTTTT. Using reference TRBV7-9 and TRBJ2-2 for the parts outside the CDR3, the full variable domain is DTGVSQNPRHKITKRGQNVTFRCDPISEHNRLYWYRQTLGQGPEFLTYFQNEAQLEKSRLLSDRFSAERPKGSFSTLEIQRTEQGDSAMYLCASSLFGGTAGELFFGEGSRLTVL.

This chain joins TRBV19 and TRBJ1-1, with TRBD1 as a possible D gene (5 bases). CDR3 length: 14 residues. In germline, CDR1 is LNHDA, CDR2 SQIVND (reference sequence). The germline V and J ends were trimmed by 3 bases and 2 bases, with 10 bases remaining between them. The CDR3 protein is CASSMTDYNTEAFF. The CDR3 DNA sequence: TGTGCCAGTAGTATGACAGACTATAACACTGAAGCTTTCTTT.

The genes are TRBV19 and TRBJ1-5; no reliable D call. The germline V gene encodes CDR1 LNHDA and CDR2 SQIVND (reference sequence). V lost 2 bases and J 2 bases, leaving 7 bases between the germline ends. This CDR3 comprises 14 residues. The CDR3 loop reads CASSINVGNQPQHF. The CDR3 bases are TGTGCCAGTAGTATAAACGTGGGCAATCAGCCCCAGCATTTT.

DNA of the CDR3: TGTGCCAGCAGCTTAACAGGGACAGGGTCCTACGAGCAGTACTTC. This sequence encodes CASSLTGTGSYEQYF. The J gene is TRBJ2-7, the V gene TRBV7-3, with 9 bases identical to TRBD1. Germline CDR1 and CDR2: SGHTA and FQGTGA. The CDR3 totals 15 residues. The ends lost 0 bases at V and 1 base at J; junction bases unmatched: 1.